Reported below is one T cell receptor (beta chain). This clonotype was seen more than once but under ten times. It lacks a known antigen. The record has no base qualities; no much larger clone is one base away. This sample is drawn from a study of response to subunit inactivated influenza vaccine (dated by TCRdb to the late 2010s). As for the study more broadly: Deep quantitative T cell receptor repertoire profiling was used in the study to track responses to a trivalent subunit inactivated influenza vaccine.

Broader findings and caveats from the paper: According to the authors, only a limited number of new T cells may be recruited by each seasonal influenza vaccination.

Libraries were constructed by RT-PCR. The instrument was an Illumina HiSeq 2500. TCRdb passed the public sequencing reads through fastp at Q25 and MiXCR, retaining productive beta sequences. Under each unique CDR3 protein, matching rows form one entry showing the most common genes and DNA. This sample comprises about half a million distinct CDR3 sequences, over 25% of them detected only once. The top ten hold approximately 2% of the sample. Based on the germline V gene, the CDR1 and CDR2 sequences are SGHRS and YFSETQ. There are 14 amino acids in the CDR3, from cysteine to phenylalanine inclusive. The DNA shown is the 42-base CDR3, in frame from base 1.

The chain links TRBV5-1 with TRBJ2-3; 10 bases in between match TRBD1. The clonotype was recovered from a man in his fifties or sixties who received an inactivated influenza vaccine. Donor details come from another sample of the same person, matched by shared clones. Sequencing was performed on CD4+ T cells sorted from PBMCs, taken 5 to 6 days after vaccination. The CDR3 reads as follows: CAAAWGTGADTQYF. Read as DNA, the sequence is TGCGCAGCAGCTTGGGGGACAGGGGCCGATACGCAGTATTTT.